The clone carrying this TCR beta chain was counted a few times. Its target is unknown. In the PCR, 60 Vbeta and 13 Jbeta primers were used. Generated by immunoSEQ multiplex PCR, the TCRdb table keeps only in-frame clones and is missing some. The sample has over 70,000 clones; 67% are singletons. The sample originates from a study of cytomegalovirus exposure and HLA in healthy donors. Overall study context: An earlier analysis found fewer than 120 million unique TCR beta sequences from 150 million to 200 million T cells. Study-wide results and limits: In an earlier analysis, about 90% or about 30%: the productive usage of most TCR beta V segments. The records held CMV serostatus as the only immune exposure information. The authors listed 180 or so TCR beta chains as cytomegalovirus-associated.

Sequenced: PBMCs. This TCR came from a man aged 30 to 45 in good health and CMV-seronegative.

The chain's CDR3 is CASSEQVAVSEQYF. DNA of the CDR3: TGCGCCAGCAGCGAACAGGTAGCGGTGAGCGAGCAGTACTTC. The chain combines TRBV10-2 with TRBJ2-5; D is perhaps TRBD2 (6 bases). The closer fit of TRBJ2-7 to the DNA end suggests the J call may be wrong. Germline V gene lookup returns CDR1 WSHSY and CDR2 SAAADI. This CDR3 is built from 14 residues.